This record concerns one TCR beta chain sequence. This record comes from a study of technical replicates of blood from a few donors. The CDR3 length is 16 residues. J gave up 0 bases and V 3 bases, and 3 bases lay outside the gene matches. The germline CDR1 and CDR2 sequences are LNHNV and YYDKDF (reference sequence). TCRdb keeps only in-frame clones here, not all; method: immunoSEQ multiplex PCR. This sample has approximately 73,000 clones, with 90% to 95% found just once. The source of this sequence is a human donor in good health. The sequenced sample was T cells isolated from PBMCs. J is TRBJ2-3 and V is TRBV15, with 10 bases fitting TRBD2. The CDR3 nucleotides read TGTGCCACCAGCAGTGGACTAGCGGAGAGCACAGATACGCAGTATTTT. Protein product: CATSSGLAESTDTQYF.